The 24 T cell receptor beta chains below come from one sample, sequenced in a study of memory CD4+ T cells and cytomegalovirus serostatus. The sort gate was single viable CD3+CD4+CD8-CD45RO+ cells for memory CD4+ T cells. The data were produced by immunoSEQ multiplex PCR, yet TCRdb's version contains in-frame clones alone and is incomplete. This repertoire shows 45,000 to 65,000 clones, about 80% found once; its top ten account for roughly 1.5%. Sequencing was done on a sample of memory CD4+ T cells from blood. The receptors were gathered from an adult in good health and CMV-seropositive.

This clone was observed a handful of times. The rearrangement joins TRBV6-6 to TRBJ1-3; 9 nucleotides match TRBD1. This CDR3 region has 16 residues. Germline CDR1 and CDR2: MNHNY and SVGAGI (reference sequence). V shed 6 bases and J 0 bases; nucleotides not matched to a gene: 6. The CDR3 DNA reads as TGTGCCAGCAGAAGGACAGGGGACAACTCTGGAAACACCATATATTTT. The encoded protein is CASRRTGDNSGNTIYF.

Comment on this clone: At one of its ends the junction is not consistent with the germline gene, which may arise from a read error. The genes are TRBV7-7 and TRBJ2-1, with no clear D. The CDR3 totals 15 residues. Germline loops: CDR1 SSHAT, CDR2 FNYEAQ (reference sequence). For the CDR3, the DNA is TGTGCTAGCAGCTTAGGGCGGAGCTTAAACAATGAGCAGTTCTTC. It specifies CASSLGRSLNNEQFF.

The chain employs TRBV19 and TRBJ2-2; TRBD1 aligns across 9 bases. J was trimmed by 4 bases and V by 6 bases; bases with no gene match: 6. This CDR3 is 15 amino acids long. The V gene's germline CDR1 is LNHDA and CDR2 SQIVND (reference sequence). For the CDR3, the DNA is TGTGCCAGTAGACACACAGGGGGCAGCACCGGGGAGCTGTTTTTT. As protein: CASRHTGGSTGELFF. Supplemented by reference TRBV19 and TRBJ2-2, the full variable domain reads DGGITQSPKYLFRKEGQNVTLSCEQNLNHDAMYWYRQDPGQGLRLIYYSQIVNDFQKGDIAEGYSVSREKKESFPLTVTSAQKNPTAFYLCASRHTGGSTGELFFGEGSRLTVL.

Worth noting for this clone: Distinct nucleotide sequences in the sample also encode this CDR3. The chain links TRBV5-1 to TRBJ2-5, with TRBD1 matching 9 bases. Trimming removed 3 bases from V and 5 bases from J; junction bases left unmatched: 5. There are 14 residues in the CDR3. Germline V gene data show CDR1 as SGHRS and CDR2 as YFSETQ. CDR3 sequence: CASSSGTGSETQYF. In nucleotides, the CDR3 is TGCGCCAGCAGCTCCGGGACAGGGAGTGAGACCCAGTACTTC.

The chain has TRBV7-2 and TRBJ2-2; 15 bases agree with TRBD2. The CDR3 is 18 amino acids. The germline V gene encodes CDR1 SGHTA and CDR2 FQGNSA. Germline trimming cut 5 bases from V and 5 bases from J; bases unmatched to any gene: 9. Here the CDR3 DNA reads TGTGCCAGCAGCCCCGGACTAGCGGGAGGGTTGCGGACCGGGGAGCTGTTTTTT. Its translation is CASSPGLAGGLRTGELFF.

The chain employs TRBV15 and TRBJ1-4; 9 nucleotides align to TRBD1. The length of the CDR3 is 15 residues. V lost 2 bases and J lost 8; bases outside the gene matches: 6. Per the germline V gene, CDR1 is LNHNV and CDR2 is YYDKDF (reference sequence). The CDR3: CATSRTGTGKEKLFF. The CDR3 bases are TGTGCCACCAGCAGAACCGGGACAGGGAAGGAAAAACTGTTTTTT.

The V gene is TRBV18, the J gene TRBJ1-2; 7 bases agree with TRBD1. Germline-derived CDR1 and CDR2 are KGHSH and LQKENI. With V trimmed by 2 bases and J by 1 base, 7 bases remained unmatched. The CDR3 is 16 residues long. The CDR3 sequence: CASSPIENRGNYGYTF. The CDR3 DNA is TGTGCCAGCTCACCAATCGAGAACAGGGGTAACTATGGCTACACCTTC.

CDR3 bases: TGTGCCACCAGCAGAGATAGGGGACCCCTTAGTGGCTACACCTTC. Its protein is CATSRDRGPLSGYTF. The chain recombines TRBV15 with TRBJ1-2; TRBD1 might be the D (5 bases). Trimming took off 0 bases at V and 7 bases at J, with 15 bases between the two ends. CDR1 LNHNV and CDR2 YYDKDF come from the germline V gene (reference sequence). The CDR3 extends over 15 amino acids.

The gene calls are TRBV7-2 and TRBJ2-5; D is ambiguous. Germline values: CDR1 SGHTA, CDR2 FQGNSA. V dropped 1 base and J dropped 1 base, with 4 bases sitting between them. The CDR3 is 13 residues long. The CDR3 nucleotides read TGTGCCAGCAGCTTAGACAGCCAAGAGACCCAGTACTTC. It is translated as CASSLDSQETQYF.

The J gene is TRBJ1-6, the V gene TRBV2, with 7 bases fitting TRBD1. In germline, CDR1 is SNHLY, CDR2 FYNNEI. V lost 5 bases, J lost 6 bases, and 7 bases stayed unmatched. This CDR3 comprises 15 residues. The CDR3 spells CASSTLDRVNSPLHF. The CDR3 DNA reads TGTGCCAGCAGTACCCTCGACAGGGTTAATTCACCCCTCCACTTT.

This chain links TRBV9 with TRBJ2-3; D unclear. Per the germline V gene, CDR1 is SGDLS and CDR2 is YYNGEE. The CDR3 sequence is 15 residues long. Trimming shortened V by 0 bases and J by 1 base, and 9 bases separated the two germline ends. CDR3 nucleotides: TGTGCCAGCAGCGTAGATATAGCCCGCACAGATACGCAGTATTTT. This translates into CASSVDIARTDTQYF.

V gene TRBV27 combines with J gene TRBJ2-1; 9 positions match TRBD1. Trimming cost V 6 bases and J 12 bases; bases outside gene matches: 15. CDR3 length: 15 residues. CDR1 is MNHEY and CDR2 is SMNVEV in the germline V gene (reference sequence). CDR3 DNA: TGTGCCAGCAGCCCGACAGGGGGAGGTGGGGTGGGGCAGTTCTTC. Protein product: CASSPTGGGGVGQFF.

The chain has TRBV7-2 and TRBJ1-3; D remains unclear. V gave up 1 base and J gave up 2 bases, with 9 bases separating them. The V gene's germline CDR1 is SGHTA and CDR2 FQGNSA. The CDR3 covers 15 residues. The CDR3 DNA follows: TGTGCCAGCAGCTTAGGGTGGACGGCTGGAAACACCATATATTTT. This translates into CASSLGWTAGNTIYF.

The chain combines TRBV18 with TRBJ2-5; 7 bases match TRBD2. This CDR3 region has 14 residues. With 6 bases clipped from V and 3 bases from J, the junction kept 7 bases outside the gene matches. Germline V gene sequence: CDR1 KGHSH, CDR2 LQKENI. The CDR3 is CASSPGLAEETQYF. The CDR3 nucleotides read TGTGCCAGCTCCCCTGGGCTAGCGGAAGAGACCCAGTACTTC.

The V and J genes are TRBV28 and TRBJ1-5, with TRBD1 as a possible D gene (6 bases). V was cut by 6 bases and J by 7 bases, with 16 bases left in between. This CDR3 has 14 amino acids. Germline CDR1 reads MDHEN; CDR2 reads SYDVKM. Written as DNA, the CDR3 is TGTGCCAGCAGCGACAGGACCCTCGGGCAGCCCCAGCATTTT. Its translation is CASSDRTLGQPQHF. Looking up the rest from reference TRBV28 and TRBJ1-5 gives the full variable domain: DVKVTQSSRYLVKRTGEKVFLECVQDMDHENMFWYRQDPGLGLRLIYFSYDVKMKEKGDIPEGYSVSREKKERFSLILESASTNQTSMYLCASSDRTLGQPQHFGDGTRLSIL.

The chain employs TRBV30 and TRBJ1-2, with D uncertain. V dropped 0 bases and J dropped 1 base, with 15 bases sitting between them. From germline, CDR1 is GTSNPN and CDR2 SVGIG (reference sequence). The CDR3 is made up of 16 amino acids. CDR3 sequence reads: CAWSVPSGSFNYGYTF. The CDR3 DNA reads TGTGCCTGGAGTGTTCCTTCAGGCAGTTTTAACTATGGCTACACCTTC.

V gene TRBV28 combines with J gene TRBJ1-5; D is perhaps TRBD1 (5 bases). The germline V and J ends were trimmed by 4 bases and 0 bases, with 10 bases remaining between them. CDR1 MDHEN and CDR2 SYDVKM come from the germline V gene. The CDR3 consists of 15 residues. The CDR3 DNA is TGTGCCAGCAGTTACGGACAAAATAGCAATCAGCCCCAGCATTTT. This translates into CASSYGQNSNQPQHF.

The rearrangement links TRBV15 to TRBJ2-7; D could derive from TRBD1 or TRBD2 (5 bases each). Germline V gene sequence: CDR1 LNHNV, CDR2 YYDKDF (reference sequence). The CDR3 is 14 amino acids. The V end was cut by 8 bases, the J end by 7 bases, with 21 bases between. DNA of the CDR3: TGTGCCACCGGGACCGCCTCAAAAGTGGGGGAGCAGTACTTC. Its protein is CATGTASKVGEQYF.

This chain connects TRBV9 to TRBJ2-1, with D perhaps matching TRBD2 (5 bases). The germline V gene encodes CDR1 SGDLS and CDR2 YYNGEE. This CDR3 is 14 amino acids long. With 2 bases removed from V and 8 bases from J, the gap between germline ends came to 14 bases. The DNA of the CDR3 is TGTGCCAGCAGCGTCCAGGACCCAGCGGATGAGCAGTTCTTC. Its protein product is CASSVQDPADEQFF.

This chain links TRBV7-9 with TRBJ2-3; no reliable D call. There are 15 residues in the CDR3. CDR1 SEHNR and CDR2 FQNEAQ come from the germline V gene (reference sequence). The V end was cut by 4 bases, the J end by 2 bases, with 13 bases between. The CDR3 is CASSSEVIPTDTQYF. The CDR3 bases are TGTGCCAGCAGCTCCGAAGTAATTCCCACAGATACGCAGTATTTT.

Only a few counts were recorded for this clone. The chain combines TRBV21-1 with TRBJ2-1. TRBV21-1 is a known pseudogene. The CDR3 runs to 15 residues. The CDR3 region is CASSKDRTEYNEQFF. The CDR3 nucleotides are TGTGCCAGCAGCAAAGATCGGACGGAATACAATGAGCAGTTCTTC.

The sample holds a few counts of this clone. The chain links TRBV25-1 to TRBJ1-1, with 12 bases lining up with TRBD1. CDR1 is MGHDK, CDR2 SYGVNS, per germline. The CDR3 consists of 16 residues. V dropped 1 base and J dropped 5; count of bases not matched to a gene: 5. CDR3 sequence (DNA): TGTGCCAGCAGTGAATTAGGGACAGGGGGCGAAACTGAAGCTTTCTTT. Translation: CASSELGTGGETEAFF.

This chain joins TRBV19 and TRBJ2-1; D is possibly TRBD1 (5 bases). This CDR3 is built from 14 residues. CDR1 and CDR2 (germline): LNHDA, SQIVND (reference sequence). Trimming shortened V by 3 bases and J by 5 bases, and 11 bases separated the two germline ends. In nucleotides, the CDR3 is TGTGCCAGTAGTATGGCAATAGGGGACAATGAGCAGTTCTTC. It encodes CASSMAIGDNEQFF.

The chain recombines TRBV14 with TRBJ2-1; 8 nucleotides align to TRBD1. Germline-derived CDR1 and CDR2 are SGHDN and FVKESK. The J segment lost 6 bases and the V segment lost 4 bases, leaving 8 bases of the junction unmatched. The CDR3 extends over 15 amino acids. CDR3 amino acids: CASSLDQGAVNEQFF. CDR3 DNA: TGTGCCAGCAGCCTCGACCAGGGGGCAGTCAATGAGCAGTTCTTC.